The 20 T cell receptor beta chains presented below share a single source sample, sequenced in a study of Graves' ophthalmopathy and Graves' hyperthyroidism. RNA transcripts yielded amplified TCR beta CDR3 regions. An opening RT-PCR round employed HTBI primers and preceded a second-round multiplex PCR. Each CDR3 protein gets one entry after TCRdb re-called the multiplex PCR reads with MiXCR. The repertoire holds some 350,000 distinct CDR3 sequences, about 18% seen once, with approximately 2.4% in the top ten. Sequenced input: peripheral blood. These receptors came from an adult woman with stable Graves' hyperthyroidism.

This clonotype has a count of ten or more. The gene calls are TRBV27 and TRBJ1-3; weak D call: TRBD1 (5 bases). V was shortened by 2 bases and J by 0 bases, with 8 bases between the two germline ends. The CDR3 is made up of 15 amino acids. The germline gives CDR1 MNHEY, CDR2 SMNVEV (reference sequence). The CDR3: CASSLTGYSGNTIYF. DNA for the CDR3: TGTGCCAGCAGTTTAACAGGTTACTCTGGAAACACCATATATTTT.

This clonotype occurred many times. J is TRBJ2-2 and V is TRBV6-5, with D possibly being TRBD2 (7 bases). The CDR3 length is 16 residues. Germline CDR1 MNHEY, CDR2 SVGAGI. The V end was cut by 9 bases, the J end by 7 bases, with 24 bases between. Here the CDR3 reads CASGGALGPSGGELFF. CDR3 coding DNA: TGTGCCAGTGGGGGGGCTCTCGGGCCCTCGGGCGGGGAGCTGTTTTTT.

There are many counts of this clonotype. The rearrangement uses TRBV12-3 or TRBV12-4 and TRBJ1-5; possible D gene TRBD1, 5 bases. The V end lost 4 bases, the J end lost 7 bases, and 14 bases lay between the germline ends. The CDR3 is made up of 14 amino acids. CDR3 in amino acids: CASSSQGSLQPQHF. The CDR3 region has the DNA TGTGCCAGCAGTTCCCAGGGATCATTACAGCCCCAGCATTTT.

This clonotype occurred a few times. The chain's CDR3 is CASSIQGGEQYF. The CDR3 coding sequence is TGTGCCAGCAGTATACAGGGTGGCGAGCAGTACTTC. V usage is TRBV6-5 and J usage is TRBJ2-7, with D possibly matching TRBD1 (6 bases). The CDR3 runs to 12 residues. V lost 5 bases, J lost 6 bases, and 11 bases lay in between. Looked up from germline, CDR1 is MNHEY and CDR2 is SVGAGI.

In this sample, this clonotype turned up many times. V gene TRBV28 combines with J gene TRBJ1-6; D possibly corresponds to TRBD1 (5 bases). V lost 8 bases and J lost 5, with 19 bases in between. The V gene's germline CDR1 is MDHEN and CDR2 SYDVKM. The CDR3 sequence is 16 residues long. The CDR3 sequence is CASRGSLGTDNSPLHF. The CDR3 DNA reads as TGTGCCAGCCGGGGGTCCCTAGGGACGGATAATTCACCCCTCCACTTT.

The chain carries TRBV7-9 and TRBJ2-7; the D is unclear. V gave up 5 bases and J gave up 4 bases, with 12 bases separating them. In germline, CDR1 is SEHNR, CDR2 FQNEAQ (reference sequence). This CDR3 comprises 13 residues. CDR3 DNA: TGTGCCAGCAGCCTCGATGTTGGGTACGAGCAGTACTTC. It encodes CASSLDVGYEQYF.

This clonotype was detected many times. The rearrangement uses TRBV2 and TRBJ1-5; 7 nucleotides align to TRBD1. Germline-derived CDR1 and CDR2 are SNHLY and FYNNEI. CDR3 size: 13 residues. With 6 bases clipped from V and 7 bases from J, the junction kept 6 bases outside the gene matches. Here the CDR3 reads CASSNQGVQPQHF. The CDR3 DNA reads TGTGCCAGCAGCAACCAGGGGGTACAGCCCCAGCATTTT.

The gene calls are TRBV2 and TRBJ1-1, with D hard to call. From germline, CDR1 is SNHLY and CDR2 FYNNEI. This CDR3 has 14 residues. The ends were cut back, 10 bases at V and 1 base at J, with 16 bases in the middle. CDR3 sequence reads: CATKVRQTNTEAFF. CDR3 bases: TGTGCCACCAAAGTACGGCAGACGAACACTGAAGCTTTCTTT.

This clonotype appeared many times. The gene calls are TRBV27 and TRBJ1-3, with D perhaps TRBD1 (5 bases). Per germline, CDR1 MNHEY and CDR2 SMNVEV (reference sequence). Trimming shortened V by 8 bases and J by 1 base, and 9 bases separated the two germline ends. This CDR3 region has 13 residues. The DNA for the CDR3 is TGTGCCAGCGGAAGGGGTTCTGGAAACACCATATATTTT. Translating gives CASGRGSGNTIYF.

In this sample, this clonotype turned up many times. The CDR3 sequence is CASSRGLLNTEAFF. The CDR3 DNA sequence: TGCGCCAGCAGCAGGGGACTCCTAAACACTGAAGCTTTCTTT. The chain combines TRBV5-1 with TRBJ1-1, with a possible D match to TRBD1 (5 bases). V was cut by 4 bases and J by 2 bases, with 12 bases left in between. The CDR3 spans 14 residues. Germline CDR1 is SGHRS and CDR2 is YFSETQ.

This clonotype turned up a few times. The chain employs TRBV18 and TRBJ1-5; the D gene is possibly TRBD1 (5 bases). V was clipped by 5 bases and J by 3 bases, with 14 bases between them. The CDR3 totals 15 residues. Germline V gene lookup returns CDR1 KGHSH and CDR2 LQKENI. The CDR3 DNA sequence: TGTGCCAGCTCATCAACCACAGGTAACAATCAGCCCCAGCATTTT. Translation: CASSSTTGNNQPQHF.

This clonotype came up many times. This chain's CDR3 is CASSQEWSRPNTGELFF. The DNA of the CDR3 is TGCGCCAGCAGCCAAGAGTGGTCTAGGCCTAACACCGGGGAGCTGTTTTTT. This chain joins TRBV4-1 and TRBJ2-2; D is unresolved. Looked up from germline, CDR1 is MGHRA and CDR2 is YSYEKL. V was shortened by 0 bases and J by 2 bases, with 13 bases between the two germline ends. This CDR3 comprises 17 residues.

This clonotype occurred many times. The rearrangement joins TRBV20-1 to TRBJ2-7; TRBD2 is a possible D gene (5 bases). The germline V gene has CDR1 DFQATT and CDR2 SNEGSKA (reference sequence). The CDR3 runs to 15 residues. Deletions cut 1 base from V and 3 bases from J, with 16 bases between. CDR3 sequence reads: CSARGSSGKIYEQYF. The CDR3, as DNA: TGCAGTGCTAGAGGGTCCAGCGGTAAAATCTACGAGCAGTACTTC.

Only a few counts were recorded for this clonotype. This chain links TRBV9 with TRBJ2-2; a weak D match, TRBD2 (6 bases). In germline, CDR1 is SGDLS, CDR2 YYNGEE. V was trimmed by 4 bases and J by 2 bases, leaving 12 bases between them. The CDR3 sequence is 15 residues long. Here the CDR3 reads CASSLSGTNTGELFF. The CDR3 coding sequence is TGTGCCAGCAGCTTATCAGGGACTAACACCGGGGAGCTGTTTTTT.

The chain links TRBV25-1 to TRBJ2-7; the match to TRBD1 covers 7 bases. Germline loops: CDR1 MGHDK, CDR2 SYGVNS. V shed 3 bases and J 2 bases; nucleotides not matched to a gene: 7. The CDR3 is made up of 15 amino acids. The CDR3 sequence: CASSDGQVFAYEQYF. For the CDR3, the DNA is TGTGCCAGCAGTGATGGACAGGTGTTTGCCTACGAGCAGTACTTC.

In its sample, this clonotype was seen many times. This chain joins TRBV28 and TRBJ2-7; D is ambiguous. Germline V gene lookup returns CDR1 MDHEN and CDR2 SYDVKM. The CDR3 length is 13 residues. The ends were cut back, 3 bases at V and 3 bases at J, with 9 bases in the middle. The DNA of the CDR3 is TGTGCCAGCAGTTTGTACAGCAACTACGAGCAGTACTTC. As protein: CASSLYSNYEQYF.

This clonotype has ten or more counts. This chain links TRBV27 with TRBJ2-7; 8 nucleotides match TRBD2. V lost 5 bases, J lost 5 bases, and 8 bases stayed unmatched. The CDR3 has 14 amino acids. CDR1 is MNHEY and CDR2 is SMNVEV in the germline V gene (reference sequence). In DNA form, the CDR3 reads TGTGCCAGCAGTCCCCTGGTAGCGGGAAACGAGCAGTACTTC. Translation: CASSPLVAGNEQYF.

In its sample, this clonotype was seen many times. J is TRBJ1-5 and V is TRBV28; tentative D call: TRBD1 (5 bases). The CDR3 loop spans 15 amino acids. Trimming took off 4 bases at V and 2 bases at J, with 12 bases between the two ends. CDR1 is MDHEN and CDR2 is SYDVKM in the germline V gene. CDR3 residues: CASSSWGGGNQPQHF. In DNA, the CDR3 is TGTGCCAGCAGTTCCTGGGGCGGGGGCAATCAGCCCCAGCATTTT. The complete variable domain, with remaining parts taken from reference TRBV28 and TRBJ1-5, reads DVKVTQSSRYLVKRTGEKVFLECVQDMDHENMFWYRQDPGLGLRLIYFSYDVKMKEKGDIPEGYSVSREKKERFSLILESASTNQTSMYLCASSSWGGGNQPQHFGDGTRLSIL.

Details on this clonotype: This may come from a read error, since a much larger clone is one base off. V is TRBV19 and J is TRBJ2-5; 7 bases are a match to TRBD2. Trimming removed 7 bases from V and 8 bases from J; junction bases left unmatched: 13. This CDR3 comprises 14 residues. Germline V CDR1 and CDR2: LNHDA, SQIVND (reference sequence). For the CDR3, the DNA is TGTGCCAGTAAATCAGGACTAGTGGCAGATACCCAGTACTTC. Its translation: CASKSGLVADTQYF.

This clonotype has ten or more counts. The CDR3 coding sequence is TGCAGTGCTAGAGTAGACAAGGACAGCTTCTATGGCTACACCTTC. This codes for CSARVDKDSFYGYTF. The V and J genes are TRBV20-1 and TRBJ1-2; D may be TRBD1 (6 bases). Germline CDR1 reads DFQATT; CDR2 reads SNEGSKA (reference sequence). With 1 base removed from V and 4 bases from J, the gap between germline ends came to 16 bases. CDR3 length: 15 residues.